This TCR beta chain was sequenced during a study of cytomegalovirus exposure and HLA in healthy donors. Across the whole study: Earlier, 117 million unique TCR beta sequences were recovered from about 200 million T cells by an analysis.

Trimming cost V 4 bases and J 2 bases, with 16 bases left between them. The CDR3 contains 16 residues. CDR1 is SGHKS and CDR2 is YYEKEE in the germline V gene (reference sequence). This clone was found once. The target antigen is unknown. The PCR made use of 60 Vbeta and 13 Jbeta primers. The data were produced by immunoSEQ multiplex PCR, yet TCRdb's version contains in-frame clones alone and is incomplete. The table shows approximately 120,000 clones, with around 72% occurring only once. General study findings and limits: In a later analysis, several top co-occurrence clusters appeared linked to parvovirus B19, influenza, CMV and Epstein-Barr virus. Rarity marked most TCR sequences, yet some public TCRs occurred in many donors.

The receptor comes from a man in his thirties or forties in good health and CMV-seronegative. Material: PBMCs. The genes are TRBV5-5 and TRBJ1-3, with no clear D. The CDR3 loop reads CASSQRGDNAGNTIYF. DNA for the CDR3: TGTGCCAGCAGCCAACGGGGTGACAACGCTGGAAACACCATATATTTT.